Listed below are T cell receptor beta chains from one sample, sequenced in a study of shared clonotypes between healthy human individuals. Clones were read by immunoSEQ multiplex PCR, and TCRdb kept only the in-frame ones, dropping some. The sample consists of approximately 720,000 clones, approximately 79% of them appearing once. Material: memory CD4+ T cells sorted from blood. All receptors come from a woman in her twenties or thirties in good health. Both conserved end residues are part of each CDR3. The D gene is left open where the match is weak. For some rows the clone size is stated as once, few or many, or as a class when expanded; others skip it.

clone size,J gene,V gene,D gene,CDR3 DNA,CDR3 protein
few,TRBJ1-1,TRBV27,-,TGTGCCACCGCGAAGGGACGCGACCCCGACACTGAAGCTTTCTTT,CATAKGRDPDTEAFF
-,TRBJ2-7,TRBV10-2,TRBD1,TGCGCCAGCCGGACAGGGAAACCCTACGAGCAGTACTTC,CASRTGKPYEQYF
-,TRBJ2-5,TRBV2,TRBD2,TGTGCCAGCCGAGGAGGGCTAGCGGGAGGTGGGGCAGAGACCCAGTACTTC,CASRGGLAGGGAETQYF
-,TRBJ1-1,TRBV5-1,-,TGCGCCAGCAGCCTGCGACAGGCCAAGAACACTGAAGCTTTCTTT,CASSLRQAKNTEAFF
-,TRBJ1-2,TRBV2,TRBD1,TGTGCCAGCAGTAGTACAGGGGGGTATGGCTACACCTTC,CASSSTGGYGYTF
-,TRBJ2-7,TRBV28,TRBD2,TGTGCCAGCTGGGCGGGACTAGCTTACGAGCAGTACTTC,CASWAGLAYEQYF
few,TRBJ2-2,TRBV5-1,TRBD2,TGCGCCAGCAGCTCAAGCGGGATTAAGGTCGGGGAGCTGTTTTTT,CASSSSGIKVGELFF
once,TRBJ2-2,TRBV7-3,-,TGTGCCAGCAGCCGACAAGAGACCGGGGAGCTGTTTTTT,CASSRQETGELFF
few,TRBJ1-5,TRBV6-6,-,TGTGCCAGCAGTTACGGCAGCGGGCCCAATCAGCCCCAGCATTTT,CASSYGSGPNQPQHF
-,TRBJ2-5,TRBV11-1,TRBD2,TGTGCCAGCAGCACGGGACTACCACAAGAGACCCAGTACTTC,CASSTGLPQETQYF
-,TRBJ1-3,TRBV2,-,TGTGCCAGCAGTGTTTTTTCTGGAAACACCATATATTTT,CASSVFSGNTIYF
-,TRBJ2-1,TRBV11-1,TRBD2,TGTGCCAGCAGCTTCGGTCGGCTAGCGGGAGTATATGAGCAGTTCTTC,CASSFGRLAGVYEQFF
-,TRBJ1-3,TRBV5-1,-,TGCGCCAGCAGCTTAGACAGGAGCTCTGGAAACACCATATATTTT,CASSLDRSSGNTIYF
once,TRBJ2-6,TRBV5-1,-,TGCGCCAGCAGCCTCCCCCTGCGGGTCTCTGGGGCCAACGTCCTGACTTTC,CASSLPLRVSGANVLTF
-,TRBJ1-5,TRBV28,-,TGTGCCAGCAGTGAACAGGGATTAAGCAATCAGCCCCAGCATTTT,CASSEQGLSNQPQHF
-,TRBJ2-2,TRBV10-2,-,TGCGCCAGCGCCTGGGCAGCTAACACCGGGGAGCTGTTTTTT,CASAWAANTGELFF
few,TRBJ1-2,TRBV28,-,TGTGCCAGCAGTTTAAACCAGAACTATGGCTACACCTTC,CASSLNQNYGYTF
-,TRBJ1-1,TRBV6-5,TRBD1,TGTGCCAGCAGGAAGACAGGGGGAGGGAACACTGAAGCTTTCTTT,CASRKTGGGNTEAFF
-,TRBJ2-5,TRBV6-1,TRBD1,TGTGCCAGCAGTCGACAGGGGGCGTGGGAGACCCAGTACTTC,CASSRQGAWETQYF
-,TRBJ2-2,TRBV19,TRBD2,TGTGCCACCGAGGGGCTAGCGGGAGCCTTCTCCGGGGAGCTGTTTTTT,CATEGLAGAFSGELFF
-,TRBJ1-5,TRBV23-1,-,TGCGCCAGCCCGCCAAGAATGGGGGGCGCGGGTAGCAATCAGCCCCAGCATTTT,CASPPRMGGAGSNQPQHF
many,TRBJ2-2,TRBV2,TRBD1,TGTGCCAGCAGCCCAGGACAGGGAGGTCCCGGGGAGCTGTTTTTT,CASSPGQGGPGELFF